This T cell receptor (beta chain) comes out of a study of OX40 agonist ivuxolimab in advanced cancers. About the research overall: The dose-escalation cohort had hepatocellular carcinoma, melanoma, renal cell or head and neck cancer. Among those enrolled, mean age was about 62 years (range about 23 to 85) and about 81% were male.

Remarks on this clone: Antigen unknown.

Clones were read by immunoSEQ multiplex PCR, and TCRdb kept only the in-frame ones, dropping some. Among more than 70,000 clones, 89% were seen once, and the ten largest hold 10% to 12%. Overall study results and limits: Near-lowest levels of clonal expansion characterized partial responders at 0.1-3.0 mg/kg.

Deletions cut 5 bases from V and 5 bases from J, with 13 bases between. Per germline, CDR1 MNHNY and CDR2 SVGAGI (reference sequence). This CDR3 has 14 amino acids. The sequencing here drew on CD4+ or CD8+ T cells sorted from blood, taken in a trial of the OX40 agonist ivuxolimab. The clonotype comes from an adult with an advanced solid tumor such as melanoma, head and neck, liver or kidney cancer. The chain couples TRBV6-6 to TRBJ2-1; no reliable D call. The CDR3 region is CASSPPGSHNEQFF. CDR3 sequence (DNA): TGTGCCAGCAGTCCCCCCGGCTCTCACAATGAGCAGTTCTTC.